One sample yielded the 28 T cell receptor beta chains listed below, sequenced in a study of T cell changes during pregnancy in multiple sclerosis. The assay was immunoSEQ multiplex PCR, and TCRdb's table has in-frame clones only and misses some. The sample holds about 110,000 clones, approximately 90% seen once. Sample: peripheral blood, taken after pregnancy. The receptors were sampled from a female donor with multiple sclerosis, enrolled in a pregnancy study.

The chain combines TRBV4-1 with TRBJ2-1, with D possibly TRBD2 on 6 matching bases. Per germline, CDR1 MGHRA and CDR2 YSYEKL. Trimming removed 2 bases at V and 5 bases at J, with 13 bases between. CDR3 length: 15 amino acids. The CDR3 sequence is CASSQFYGGNNEQFF. The CDR3 coding sequence is TGCGCCAGCAGCCAATTTTACGGCGGGAACAATGAGCAGTTCTTC.

This rearrangement joins TRBV5-1 to TRBJ2-1; 7 positions match TRBD1. The V gene end was trimmed by 4 bases and the J gene end by 0 bases; junction bases not matched to a gene: 7. CDR3 size: 16 residues. Germline CDR1 reads SGHRS; CDR2 reads YFSETQ. For the CDR3, the DNA is TGCGCCAGCAGCCAGGGACAGTTTAGCTCCTACAATGAGCAGTTCTTC. It is translated as CASSQGQFSSYNEQFF.

The chain employs TRBV2 and TRBJ1-1; 7 bases agree with TRBD1. V dropped 7 bases and J dropped 0; count of bases not matched to a gene: 8. This CDR3 comprises 15 residues. CDR1 and CDR2 from the germline V gene are SNHLY and FYNNEI. The CDR3 loop is CASKRNRGMNTEAFF. CDR3 nucleotide sequence: TGTGCCAGCAAACGAAACAGGGGTATGAACACTGAAGCTTTCTTT.

V is TRBV11-2 and J is TRBJ1-3, with D possibly matching TRBD1 (5 bases). This CDR3 region has 19 residues. Germline V lookup: CDR1 SGHAT, CDR2 FQNNGV. V lost 2 bases and J lost 2, with 22 bases in between. This chain's CDR3 is CASSLRGASSTPPGNTIYF. Written as DNA, the CDR3 is TGTGCCAGCAGCTTAAGGGGCGCGAGTTCCACCCCGCCTGGAAACACCATATATTTT. The entire variable domain, with the rest obtained from reference TRBV11-2 and TRBJ1-3, is as follows: EAGVAQSPRYKIIEKRQSVAFWCNPISGHATLYWYQQILGQGPKLLIQFQNNGVVDDSQLPKDRFSAERLKGVDSTLKIQPAKLEDSAVYLCASSLRGASSTPPGNTIYFGEGSWLTVV.

The chain recombines TRBV5-1 with TRBJ1-1; 8 nucleotides match TRBD1. Germline trimming cut 4 bases from V and 6 bases from J; bases unmatched to any gene: 20. The CDR3 extends over 18 amino acids. The germline CDR1 and CDR2 sequences are SGHRS and YFSETQ. The CDR3: CASSTARHRGAVKAEAFF. CDR3 sequence (DNA): TGCGCCAGCAGCACAGCCCGACACAGGGGGGCCGTTAAGGCTGAAGCTTTCTTT.

V usage is TRBV9 and J usage is TRBJ1-3, with D uncertain. The CDR3 totals 16 residues. Trimming pared 0 bases from V and 0 bases from J, leaving 10 bases between. From germline, CDR1 is SGDLS and CDR2 YYNGEE. The DNA of the CDR3 is TGTGCCAGCAGCGTAGCACCACGAGGCTCTGGAAACACCATATATTTT. It yields the protein CASSVAPRGSGNTIYF.

This chain uses TRBV5-5 with TRBJ2-3, with 13 nucleotides matching TRBD2. V lost 3 bases, J lost 5 bases, and 3 bases stayed unmatched. Germline CDR1 and CDR2: SGHKS and YYEKEE (reference sequence). CDR3 size: 15 residues. In DNA, the CDR3 is TGTGCCAGCAGCTACACTAGCGGGGGGGGAGATACGCAGTATTTT. Translation gives CASSYTSGGGDTQYF.

The chain links TRBV5-1 to TRBJ1-5; 7 bases agree with TRBD1. CDR3 length: 14 residues. The germline gives CDR1 SGHRS, CDR2 YFSETQ. J gave up 4 bases and V 0 bases, and 1 base lay outside the gene matches. CDR3 in amino acids: CASSLETGNQPQHF. The CDR3 region has the DNA TGCGCCAGCAGCTTGGAGACAGGGAATCAGCCCCAGCATTTT. Combining the CDR3 with reference TRBV5-1 and TRBJ1-5 gives the whole variable domain KAGVTQTPRYLIKTRGQQVTLSCSPISGHRSVSWYQQTPGQGLQFLFEYFSETQRNKGNFPGRFSGRQFSNSRSEMNVSTLELGDSALYLCASSLETGNQPQHFGDGTRLSIL.

This rearrangement joins TRBV20-1 to TRBJ2-3; no firm D call. There are 11 residues in the CDR3. Trimming took 6 bases from V and 6 from J, leaving 10 bases between them. Germline V gene sequence: CDR1 DFQATT, CDR2 SNEGSKA (reference sequence). CDR3 nucleotide sequence: TGCAGTGCACCGAATCAGGATACGCAGTATTTT. The encoded protein is CSAPNQDTQYF.

The genes are TRBV7-9 and TRBJ2-2; D may be TRBD2 (6 bases). From germline, CDR1 is SEHNR and CDR2 FQNEAQ (reference sequence). The CDR3 is 18 residues long. Between the trimmed V and J ends, which lost 2 bases and 4 bases, there was a span of 20 bases. CDR3 DNA: TGTGCCAGCAGCTTACCCCTCGGGGGACGAGTTGCCACCGGGGAGCTGTTTTTT. Translation gives CASSLPLGGRVATGELFF.

CDR3 DNA: TGTGCCAGCAGCTCGTCTAGCGGCTCCTACGAGCAGTACTTC. Translation: CASSSSSGSYEQYF. The chain combines TRBV7-2 with TRBJ2-7; 7 bases are a match to TRBD2. J was trimmed by 0 bases and V by 4 bases; bases with no gene match: 3. The CDR3 covers 14 residues. Looked up from germline, CDR1 is SGHTA and CDR2 is FQGNSA.

The gene calls are TRBV5-1 and TRBJ2-7, with D possibly being TRBD2 (5 bases). The V gene lost 0 bases and the J gene lost 3 bases, with 13 bases spanning the gap. This CDR3 is 15 amino acids long. The germline CDR1 and CDR2 sequences are SGHRS and YFSETQ. CDR3 DNA sequence: TGCGCCAGCAGCTTGGATCCCGGGGTGGGCTACGAGCAGTACTTC. Amino acid sequence: CASSLDPGVGYEQYF.

The chain recombines TRBV7-2 with TRBJ1-1; the match to TRBD1 covers 12 bases. The CDR3 is 17 residues long. Germline values: CDR1 SGHTA, CDR2 FQGNSA. The trim removed 7 bases at V and 4 bases at J, leaving 13 bases unmatched. The chain's CDR3 is CASTITGTGGVGTEAFF. The CDR3 nucleotides are TGTGCCAGCACCATAACCGGGACAGGGGGCGTAGGCACTGAAGCTTTCTTT. The full variable domain, with the rest looked up from reference TRBV7-2 and TRBJ1-1, is GAGVSQSPSNKVTEKGKDVELRCDPISGHTALYWYRQSLGQGLEFLIYFQGNSAPDKSGLPSDRFSAERTGGSVSTLTIQRTQQEDSAVYLCASTITGTGGVGTEAFFGQGTRLTVV.

The chain carries TRBV7-2 and TRBJ1-3; D might be TRBD1 (5 bases). V was clipped by 1 base and J by 11 bases, with 18 bases between them. The CDR3 spans 15 residues. Looked up from germline, CDR1 is SGHTA and CDR2 is FQGNSA. The CDR3 loop is CASSLGPGLTLAIYF. DNA for the CDR3: TGTGCCAGCAGCTTAGGGCCGGGACTGACCCTCGCCATATATTTT.

V gene TRBV2 combines with J gene TRBJ2-2; 11 bases are a match to TRBD2. After removal of 0 bases from V and 1 base from J, the junction contained 4 bases not matched to a gene. Per the germline V gene, CDR1 is SNHLY and CDR2 is FYNNEI. The CDR3 loop spans 18 amino acids. CDR3 protein: CASSEASGRALNTGELFF. The DNA of the CDR3 is TGTGCCAGCAGTGAAGCTAGCGGGAGGGCCCTGAACACCGGGGAGCTGTTTTTT.

V and J are TRBV19 and TRBJ2-1; the match to TRBD2 covers 8 bases. This CDR3 region has 16 residues. The germline gives CDR1 LNHDA, CDR2 SQIVND (reference sequence). V gave up 5 bases and J gave up 0 bases; unmatched junction bases: 6. The CDR3 region is CASSLTSASSYNEQFF. The DNA for the CDR3 is TGTGCCAGTAGTTTGACTAGCGCAAGCTCCTACAATGAGCAGTTCTTC.

This rearrangement joins TRBV2 to TRBJ1-3; D gene ambiguous. The CDR3 extends over 15 amino acids. Germline CDR1 and CDR2: SNHLY and FYNNEI. V lost 4 bases to trimming and J lost 3 bases, with 13 bases between them. The CDR3, as DNA: TGTGCCAGCAGTGCTGGGAGGGTTTATGGAAACACCATATATTTT. Protein product: CASSAGRVYGNTIYF.

V usage is TRBV5-1 and J usage is TRBJ2-1; 10 bases agree with TRBD1. The CDR3 consists of 15 residues. Germline loops: CDR1 SGHRS, CDR2 YFSETQ. J gave up 2 bases and V 4 bases, and 3 bases lay outside the gene matches. The CDR3 here is CASSMGQGPYNEQFF. CDR3 nucleotides: TGCGCCAGCAGCATGGGACAGGGGCCCTACAATGAGCAGTTCTTC.

The chain uses TRBV18 and TRBJ1-2, with 7 bases identical to TRBD1. The CDR3 consists of 14 residues. With V trimmed by 3 bases and J by 4 bases, 5 bases remained unmatched. In germline, CDR1 is KGHSH, CDR2 LQKENI. DNA of the CDR3: TGTGCCAGCTCACCTGACAGGGCAGGCTATGGCTACACCTTC. It encodes CASSPDRAGYGYTF. Filled out from reference TRBV18 and TRBJ1-2, the complete variable domain reads NAGVMQNPRHLVRRRGQEARLRCSPMKGHSHVYWYRQLPEEGLKFMVYLQKENIIDESGMPKERFSAEFPKEGPSILRIQQVVRGDSAAYFCASSPDRAGYGYTFGSGTRLTVV.

This clone was counted a single time. The chain recombines TRBV7-9 with TRBJ2-7, with 8 bases lining up with TRBD1. V lost 1 base, J lost 3 bases, and 11 bases stayed unmatched. The CDR3 is 17 residues long. Germline values: CDR1 SEHNR, CDR2 FQNEAQ (reference sequence). This chain's CDR3 is CASSLGYAGQGNYEQYF. CDR3 in DNA: TGTGCCAGCAGCTTAGGATATGCTGGACAGGGTAACTACGAGCAGTACTTC.

This clone was found once. The chain joins TRBV27 to TRBJ2-7; 8 bases map to TRBD1. CDR1 is MNHEY and CDR2 is SMNVEV in the germline V gene (reference sequence). This CDR3 comprises 13 residues. J gave up 3 bases and V 6 bases, and 4 bases lay outside the gene matches. The CDR3 loop is CASSRGQGYEQYF. CDR3 in DNA: TGTGCCAGCAGCCGTGGACAGGGCTACGAGCAGTACTTC.

This rearrangement joins TRBV28 to TRBJ1-1; 7 bases agree with TRBD1. The germline gives CDR1 MDHEN, CDR2 SYDVKM. The CDR3 is 15 amino acids. After removal of 6 bases from V and 1 base from J, the junction contained 8 bases not matched to a gene. In DNA, the CDR3 is TGTGCCAGCAGCCCGACAGGGAAAAAGAACACTGAAGCTTTCTTT. The encoded protein is CASSPTGKKNTEAFF.

This chain connects TRBV6-5 to TRBJ1-2; TRBD1 might be the D (6 bases). V was trimmed by 5 bases and J by 4 bases, leaving 14 bases between them. Germline CDR1 and CDR2: MNHEY and SVGAGI. The CDR3 is made up of 14 amino acids. CDR3 nucleotides: TGTGCCAGCAGTAGAGGGGGGGAGGGCTATGGCTACACCTTC. It encodes CASSRGGEGYGYTF.

V gene TRBV6-1 combines with J gene TRBJ2-1; 10 nucleotides match TRBD2. CDR3 size: 16 residues. Looked up from germline, CDR1 is MNHNS and CDR2 is SASEGT. The V and J ends lost 4 bases and 8 bases, in that order; junction bases with no gene match: 11. The CDR3 region has the DNA TGTGCCAGCAGTGGACCCTCTAGCGGGGGCCCCTATGAGCAGTTCTTC. Translation gives CASSGPSSGGPYEQFF.

The rearrangement uses TRBV6-1 and TRBJ1-1; D unclear. The CDR3 runs to 13 residues. Trimming shortened V by 2 bases and J by 10 bases, and 14 bases separated the two germline ends. Germline CDR1 reads MNHNS; CDR2 reads SASEGT. The CDR3 region is CASSESVQTRAFF. DNA for the CDR3: TGTGCCAGCAGTGAATCAGTACAGACTAGAGCTTTCTTT.

V usage is TRBV5-3 and J usage is TRBJ2-4, with D possibly being TRBD1 (6 bases). TRBV5-3 is treated as an ORF (open reading frame) with a function not yet certain. This CDR3 contains 15 residues. V was cut by 4 bases and J by 5 bases, with 16 bases left in between. CDR3 DNA: TGTGCCAGAAGCGTCGGGACACCGAGGGAAAACATTCAGTACTTC. Encoded protein: CARSVGTPRENIQYF.

This clone has only one observation. Other DNA sequences from this sample encode an identical CDR3 as well. This chain joins TRBV18 and TRBJ1-1, with D perhaps TRBD1 (5 bases). Germline-derived CDR1 and CDR2 are KGHSH and LQKENI. Trimming stripped 3 bases from V and 4 bases from J, with 12 bases between. CDR3 length: 14 residues. For the CDR3, the DNA is TGTGCCAGCTCACCCGTGACCGGGGGCACTGAAGCTTTCTTT. It translates to CASSPVTGGTEAFF.

V and J are TRBV7-8 and TRBJ1-5; no clear D gene. Germline CDR1 and CDR2: SGHVS and FQNEAQ. This CDR3 spans 13 amino acids. V was trimmed by 3 bases and J by 4 bases, leaving 7 bases between them. DNA for the CDR3: TGTGCCAGCAGCTTGGGAGAGAATCAGCCCCAGCATTTT. This encodes CASSLGENQPQHF.